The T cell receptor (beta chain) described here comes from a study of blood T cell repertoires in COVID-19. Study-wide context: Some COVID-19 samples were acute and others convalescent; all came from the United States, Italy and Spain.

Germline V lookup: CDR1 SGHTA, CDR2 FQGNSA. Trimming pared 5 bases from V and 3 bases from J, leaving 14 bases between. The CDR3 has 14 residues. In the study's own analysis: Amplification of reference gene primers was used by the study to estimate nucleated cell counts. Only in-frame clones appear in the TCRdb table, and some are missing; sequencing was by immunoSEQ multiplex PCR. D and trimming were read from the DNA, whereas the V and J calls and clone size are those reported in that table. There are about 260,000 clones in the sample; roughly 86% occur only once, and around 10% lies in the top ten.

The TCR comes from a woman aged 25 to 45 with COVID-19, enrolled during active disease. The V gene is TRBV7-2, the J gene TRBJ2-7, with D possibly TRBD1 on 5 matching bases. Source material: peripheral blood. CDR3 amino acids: CASSPSTANYEQYF. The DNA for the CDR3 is TGTGCCAGCAGCCCGTCGACAGCCAACTACGAGCAGTACTTC.